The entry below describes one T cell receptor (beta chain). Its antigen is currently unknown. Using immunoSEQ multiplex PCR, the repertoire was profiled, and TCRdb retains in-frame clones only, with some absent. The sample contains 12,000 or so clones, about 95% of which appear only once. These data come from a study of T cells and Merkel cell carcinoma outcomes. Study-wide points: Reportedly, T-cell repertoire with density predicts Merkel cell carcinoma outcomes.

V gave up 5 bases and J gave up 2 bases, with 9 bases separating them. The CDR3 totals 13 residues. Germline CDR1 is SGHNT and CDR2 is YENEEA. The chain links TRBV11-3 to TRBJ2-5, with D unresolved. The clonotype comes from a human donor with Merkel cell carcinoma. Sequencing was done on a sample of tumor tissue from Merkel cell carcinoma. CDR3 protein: CASSQPSQETQYF. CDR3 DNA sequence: TGTGCCAGCAGCCAACCTTCGCAAGAGACCCAGTACTTC.